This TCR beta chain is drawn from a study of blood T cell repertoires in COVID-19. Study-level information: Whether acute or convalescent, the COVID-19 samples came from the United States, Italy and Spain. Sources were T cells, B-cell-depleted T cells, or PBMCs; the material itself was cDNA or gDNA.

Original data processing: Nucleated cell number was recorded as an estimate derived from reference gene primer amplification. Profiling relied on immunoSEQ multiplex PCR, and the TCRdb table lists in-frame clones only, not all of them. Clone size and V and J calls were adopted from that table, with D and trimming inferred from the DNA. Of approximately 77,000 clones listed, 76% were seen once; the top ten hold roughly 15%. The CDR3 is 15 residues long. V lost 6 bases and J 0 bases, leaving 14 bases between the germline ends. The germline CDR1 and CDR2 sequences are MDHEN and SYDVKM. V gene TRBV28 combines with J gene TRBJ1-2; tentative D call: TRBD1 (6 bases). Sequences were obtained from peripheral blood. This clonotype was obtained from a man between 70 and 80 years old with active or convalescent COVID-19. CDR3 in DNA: TGTGCCAGCAGCATACAGGGACAAGCTAACTATGGCTACACCTTC. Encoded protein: CASSIQGQANYGYTF.